This T cell receptor (beta chain) comes out of a study of cytomegalovirus exposure and HLA in healthy donors. Findings and caveats of the study: It was reported that TCR beta sequences correctly inferred the HLA-A and HLA-B alleles for most subjects.

This CDR3 is built from 17 residues. V was cut by 6 bases and J by 0 bases, with 15 bases left in between. The germline CDR1 and CDR2 sequences are WNHNN and SYGVQD (reference sequence). Details on this clone: The target antigen is unknown.

Researchers ran the PCR with 60 Vbeta and 13 Jbeta primers. The assay was immunoSEQ multiplex PCR, and TCRdb's table has in-frame clones only and misses some. The sample has 150,000 to 200,000 clones, around 84% seen once. This chain uses TRBV10-1 with TRBJ1-6; no clear D gene. Sequencing input: PBMCs. The receptor was derived from a woman younger than 30 in good health and CMV-seronegative. The CDR3 DNA sequence: TGCGCCAGCAGGCGCATCCCACTGAGCTCCTATAATTCACCCCTCCACTTT. This codes for CASRRIPLSSYNSPLHF.